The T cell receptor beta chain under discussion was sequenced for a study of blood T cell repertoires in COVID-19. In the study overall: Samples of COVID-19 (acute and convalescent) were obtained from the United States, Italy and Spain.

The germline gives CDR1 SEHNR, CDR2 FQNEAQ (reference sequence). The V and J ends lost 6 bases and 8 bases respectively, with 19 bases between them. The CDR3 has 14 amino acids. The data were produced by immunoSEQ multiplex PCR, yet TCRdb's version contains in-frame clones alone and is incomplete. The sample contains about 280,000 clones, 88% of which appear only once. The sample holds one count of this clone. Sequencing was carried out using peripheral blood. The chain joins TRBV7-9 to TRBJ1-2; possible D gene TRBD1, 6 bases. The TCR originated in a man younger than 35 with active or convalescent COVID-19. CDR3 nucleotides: TGTGCCAGCAGTTCACAAGGCAGGGGTAGAGGCTACACCTTC. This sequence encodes CASSSQGRGRGYTF.